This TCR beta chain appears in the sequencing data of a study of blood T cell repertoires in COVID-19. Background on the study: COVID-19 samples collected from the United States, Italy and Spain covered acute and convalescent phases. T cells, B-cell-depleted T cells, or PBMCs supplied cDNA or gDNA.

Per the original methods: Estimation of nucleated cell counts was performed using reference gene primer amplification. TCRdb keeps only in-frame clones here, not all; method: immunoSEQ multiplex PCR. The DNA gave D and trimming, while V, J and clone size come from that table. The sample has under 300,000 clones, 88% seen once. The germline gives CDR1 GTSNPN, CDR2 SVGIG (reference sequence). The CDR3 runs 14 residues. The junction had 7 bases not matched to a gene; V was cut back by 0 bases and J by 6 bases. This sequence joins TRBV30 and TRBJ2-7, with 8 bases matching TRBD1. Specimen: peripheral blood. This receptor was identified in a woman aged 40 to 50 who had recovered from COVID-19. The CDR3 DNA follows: TGTGCCTGGAGTGTACGGCAGGGGGCTAGCGAGCAGTACTTC. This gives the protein CAWSVRQGASEQYF.